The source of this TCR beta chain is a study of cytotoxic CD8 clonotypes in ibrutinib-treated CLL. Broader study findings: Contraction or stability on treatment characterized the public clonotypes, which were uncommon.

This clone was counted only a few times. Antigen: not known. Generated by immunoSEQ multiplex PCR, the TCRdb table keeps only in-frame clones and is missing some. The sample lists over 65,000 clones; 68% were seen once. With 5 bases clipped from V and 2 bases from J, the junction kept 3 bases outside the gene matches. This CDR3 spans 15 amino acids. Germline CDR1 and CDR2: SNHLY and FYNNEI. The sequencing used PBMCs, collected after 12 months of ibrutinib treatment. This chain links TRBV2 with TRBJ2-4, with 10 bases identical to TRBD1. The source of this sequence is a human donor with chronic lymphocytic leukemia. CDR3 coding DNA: TGTGCCAGCAGTCAGACAGGGGGCACCAAAAACATTCAGTACTTC. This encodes CASSQTGGTKNIQYF.